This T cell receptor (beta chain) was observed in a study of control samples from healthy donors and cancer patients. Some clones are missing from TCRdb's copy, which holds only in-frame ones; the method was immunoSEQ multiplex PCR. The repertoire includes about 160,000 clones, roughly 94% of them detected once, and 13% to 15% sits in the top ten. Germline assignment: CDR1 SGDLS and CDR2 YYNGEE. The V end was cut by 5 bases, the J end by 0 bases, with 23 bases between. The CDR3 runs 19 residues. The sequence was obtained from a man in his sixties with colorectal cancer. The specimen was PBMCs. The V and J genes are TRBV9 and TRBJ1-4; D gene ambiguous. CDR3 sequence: CASSGRAGFPYATNEKLFF. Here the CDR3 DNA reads TGTGCCAGCAGTGGCCGCGCGGGCTTTCCCTATGCAACTAATGAAAAACTGTTTTTT.